The 17 T cell receptor beta chains presented below share a single source sample, sequenced in a study of OX40 agonist ivuxolimab in advanced cancers. Clones were read by immunoSEQ multiplex PCR, and TCRdb kept only the in-frame ones, dropping some. The repertoire holds about 94,000 clones, with roughly 84% as singletons. This specimen was CD4+ or CD8+ T cells sorted from blood, taken in a trial of the OX40 agonist ivuxolimab. These receptors all stem from an adult with an advanced solid tumor such as melanoma, head and neck, liver or kidney cancer.

This clone appeared once. V is TRBV11-2 and J is TRBJ1-6; D is undetermined. Per the germline V gene, CDR1 is SGHAT and CDR2 is FQNNGV. V dropped 0 bases and J dropped 6 bases, with 6 bases sitting between them. The CDR3 runs 14 residues. CDR3 sequence (DNA): TGTGCCAGCAGCTTAGATCGGATTAATTCACCCCTCCACTTT. Protein product: CASSLDRINSPLHF.

The rearrangement uses TRBV19 and TRBJ1-6; D might be TRBD1 (5 bases). The CDR3 consists of 15 residues. Per the germline V gene, CDR1 is LNHDA and CDR2 is SQIVND (reference sequence). V was pared by 5 bases and J by 2 bases, with 10 bases between. CDR3 protein: CASSPGKTYNSPLHF. In DNA, the CDR3 is TGTGCCAGTAGTCCAGGGAAAACCTATAATTCACCCCTCCACTTT.

The chain has TRBV14 and TRBJ2-7, with no clear D. CDR1 is SGHDN and CDR2 is FVKESK in the germline V gene. This CDR3 region has 11 residues. V was pared by 1 base and J by 9 bases, with 7 bases between. CDR3: CASSQGPMQYF. DNA for the CDR3: TGTGCCAGCAGCCAAGGACCGATGCAGTACTTC.

V is TRBV27 and J is TRBJ2-1; D is ambiguous. Trimming took 7 bases from V and 6 from J, leaving 13 bases between them. This CDR3 is built from 13 residues. Germline loops: CDR1 MNHEY, CDR2 SMNVEV (reference sequence). Here the CDR3 reads CASKGTRRNEQFF. The CDR3 coding sequence is TGTGCCAGCAAAGGAACCCGTCGCAATGAGCAGTTCTTC.

The V and J genes are TRBV6-6 and TRBJ2-2; D not certain. CDR1 is MNHNY, CDR2 SVGAGI, per germline (reference sequence). The CDR3 is made up of 12 amino acids. Trimming pared 2 bases from V and 4 bases from J, leaving 2 bases between. The CDR3 coding sequence is TGTGCCAGCAGTTACGGCACCGGGGAGCTGTTTTTT. Its translation: CASSYGTGELFF.

This clone was seen just once. The chain joins TRBV6-1 to TRBJ2-5, with 9 bases fitting TRBD2. The CDR3 contains 13 residues. Trimming at V came to 6 bases and at J to 5 bases, leaving 4 bases not matched to a gene. Germline V CDR1 and CDR2: MNHNS, SASEGT. In DNA, the CDR3 is TGTGCCAGCAGACCAAGCGGGGGGGAGACCCAGTACTTC. Protein sequence: CASRPSGGETQYF.

The V gene is TRBV5-5, the J gene TRBJ2-7; 7 positions agree with TRBD1. Germline loops: CDR1 SGHKS, CDR2 YYEKEE (reference sequence). The CDR3 runs 14 residues. Unmatched junction bases numbered 7, after V lost 0 bases and J lost 7 bases. In nucleotides, the CDR3 is TGTGCCAGCAGCTTGGGGACAGGTCGTGGGGAGCAGTACTTC. Amino acids: CASSLGTGRGEQYF.

Comments on this clone: One end of the junction varies from germline; a read error may be responsible. The CDR3 coding sequence is TGTGCCAGCAGCTTAGTGGCAGGCCCCTCCGACGAGCAGTACTTC. Protein product: CASSLVAGPSDEQYF. V gene TRBV7-9 combines with J gene TRBJ2-7; D gene ambiguous. CDR1 is SEHNR, CDR2 FQNEAQ, per germline (reference sequence). CDR3 length: 15 amino acids.

This rearrangement joins TRBV5-6 to TRBJ2-7, with D uncertain. The germline V gene has CDR1 SGHDT and CDR2 YYEEEE. CDR3 length: 13 amino acids. Between the trimmed V and J ends, which lost 0 bases and 4 bases, there was a span of 8 bases. CDR3 DNA: TGTGCCAGCAGCTTGGCCGTGACTTACGAGCAGTACTTC. Translation gives CASSLAVTYEQYF.

This chain uses TRBV4-2 with TRBJ2-2; TRBD2 matches at 9 bases. Unmatched junction bases numbered 8, after V lost 0 bases and J lost 0 bases. This CDR3 is 19 amino acids long. Per germline, CDR1 LGHNA and CDR2 YNFKEQ. CDR3 sequence reads: CASSQDASGVFANTGELFF. As DNA, the CDR3 is TGTGCCAGCAGCCAAGATGCTAGCGGGGTATTCGCGAACACCGGGGAGCTGTTTTTT.

This clone was found a few times. V is TRBV7-9 and J is TRBJ1-6; TRBD1 aligns across 7 bases. Germline V gene sequence: CDR1 SEHNR, CDR2 FQNEAQ (reference sequence). There are 14 residues in the CDR3. The V and J ends lost 5 bases and 9 bases, in that order; junction bases with no gene match: 7. CDR3 protein: CASSRRDSGSPLHF. CDR3 sequence (DNA): TGTGCCAGCAGCAGGCGGGACAGTGGTTCACCCCTCCACTTT.

The chain carries TRBV27 and TRBJ2-7; 7 bases agree with TRBD1. V was pared by 2 bases and J by 3 bases, with 13 bases of the junction left unmatched. The CDR3 sequence is 17 residues long. Germline CDR1 and CDR2: MNHEY and SMNVEV (reference sequence). CDR3 loop: CASSLLGQRPSDYEQYF. DNA for the CDR3: TGTGCCAGCAGTTTACTGGGACAGCGTCCCTCAGACTACGAGCAGTACTTC.

The chain links TRBV20-1 to TRBJ2-7, with D unresolved. Germline CDR1 reads DFQATT; CDR2 reads SNEGSKA (reference sequence). CDR3 length: 11 residues. The V end lost 2 bases, the J end lost 2 bases, and 4 bases lay between the germline ends. CDR3 amino acids: CSARLAYEQYF. In DNA form, the CDR3 reads TGCAGTGCTAGACTAGCCTACGAGCAGTACTTC.

This sequence joins TRBV6-1 and TRBJ2-2; D gene unclear. The V end lost 7 bases, the J end lost 6 bases, and 9 bases lay between the germline ends. Looked up from germline, CDR1 is MNHNS and CDR2 is SASEGT. This CDR3 is 12 amino acids long. CDR3 bases: TGTGCCAGCACCCGTAGGTCCGGGGAGCTGTTTTTT. Translating gives CASTRRSGELFF.

This chain joins TRBV6-1 and TRBJ2-5; either TRBD1 or TRBD2 may fit D (5 bases each). Deletions cut 0 bases from V and 2 bases from J, with 13 bases between. The CDR3 consists of 16 residues. Per germline, CDR1 MNHNS and CDR2 SASEGT. CDR3 DNA sequence: TGTGCCAGCAGTGAAGCGTGGGGGAAAGGGCAAGAGACCCAGTACTTC. Its translation is CASSEAWGKGQETQYF.

This rearrangement joins TRBV6-1 to TRBJ1-2; D is ambiguous. Germline CDR1 and CDR2: MNHNS and SASEGT. The CDR3 has 16 residues. Trimming took off 1 base at V and 4 bases at J, with 16 bases between the two ends. CDR3 residues: CASSEGQAVNAYGYTF. CDR3 bases: TGTGCCAGCAGTGAAGGTCAGGCGGTGAATGCCTATGGCTACACCTTC.

The chain employs TRBV11-2 and TRBJ2-3; no definite D call. CDR3 length: 12 amino acids. V dropped 1 base and J dropped 4 bases, with 3 bases sitting between them. Germline V gene data show CDR1 as SGHAT and CDR2 as FQNNGV. This CDR3 reads CASSLGADTQYF. The CDR3 DNA sequence: TGTGCCAGCAGCTTAGGGGCAGATACGCAGTATTTT.